This TCR beta chain is from a study of blood T cells in healthy people across ages. With a J-beta primer mix and a sample-barcoded 5' primer, a second PCR ran roughly 6 to 11 cycles. TCRdb re-called the 5' RACE reads with MiXCR, one entry per CDR3 protein. The sample consists of 650,000 to 900,000 distinct CDR3 sequences, 62% of them appearing once. Per the germline V gene, CDR1 is MNHEY and CDR2 is SVGEGT. This CDR3 spans 15 amino acids. Germline trimming cut 6 bases from V and 4 bases from J; bases unmatched to any gene: 5. The donors, healthy Caucasians from Russia, were aged 6 to 90. The chain carries TRBV6-2 or TRBV6-3 and TRBJ2-3; TRBD1 matches 12 bases. This clonotype was sampled from a man aged 25-45 years in good health. Sequenced sample: blood. In DNA, the CDR3 is TGTGCCAGCAGGGTCGGGACAGGGGGCCCAGATACGCAGTATTTT. Protein: CASRVGTGGPDTQYF.